This TCR beta chain was profiled in a study of blood T cell repertoires in COVID-19. Participants came from about 23 US areas, aged about 18 to 100 years. Each participant's cohort was designated according to participant-reported clinical history. This clone was seen a single time. Original methodology: Using reference gene primer amplification, nucleated cell counts were estimated. Libraries were prepared by immunoSEQ multiplex PCR; TCRdb keeps only in-frame clonotypes and omits some of them. V and J calls and clone size are copied from that table; D and trimming were computed from the DNA. Among a few hundred thousand clones listed, nearly 90% were seen once. The CDR3 has 14 amino acids. V shed 0 bases, J shed 10 bases, and the junction held 4 bases outside the gene matches. Germline assignment: CDR1 LNHDA and CDR2 SQIVND (reference sequence).

The receptor comes from a woman aged 25 to 45 who had recovered from COVID-19. Source material: PBMCs or T cells enriched from blood (not recorded which). V gene TRBV19 combines with J gene TRBJ2-7, with 12 nucleotides matching TRBD1. CDR3: CASSIETGTGGQYF. Here the CDR3 DNA reads TGTGCCAGTAGTATAGAGACCGGGACAGGGGGCCAGTACTTC.